This TCR beta chain stems from a study of CD8 T cells in Susac syndrome. TEMRA cells were enriched by FACS, and CD4+ and CD8+ T cells were negatively isolated. The germline gives CDR1 LGHNA, CDR2 YSLEER. The CDR3 is 15 residues long. V was shortened by 0 bases and J by 6 bases, with 9 bases between the two germline ends. Reverse transcription of about 0.5 to 1 ug RNA used random hexamers. Coverage of TCR beta CDR3 amplification by immunoSEQ multiplex PCR extended to 54 Vbeta and 13 Jbeta. TCRdb called the immunoSEQ multiplex PCR reads again in MiXCR, with one record for every CDR3 protein. The sample contains some 120,000 distinct CDR3 sequences, 85% to 95% of which appear only once.

The V and J genes are TRBV4-3 and TRBJ1-6; D remains unclear. Sequencing was done on a sample of CD8+ T cells from PBMCs. The TCR originated in a human donor in good health. The CDR3 here is CASSQDGARNSPLHF. CDR3 coding DNA: TGCGCCAGCAGCCAAGATGGCGCCCGTAATTCACCCCTCCACTTT.